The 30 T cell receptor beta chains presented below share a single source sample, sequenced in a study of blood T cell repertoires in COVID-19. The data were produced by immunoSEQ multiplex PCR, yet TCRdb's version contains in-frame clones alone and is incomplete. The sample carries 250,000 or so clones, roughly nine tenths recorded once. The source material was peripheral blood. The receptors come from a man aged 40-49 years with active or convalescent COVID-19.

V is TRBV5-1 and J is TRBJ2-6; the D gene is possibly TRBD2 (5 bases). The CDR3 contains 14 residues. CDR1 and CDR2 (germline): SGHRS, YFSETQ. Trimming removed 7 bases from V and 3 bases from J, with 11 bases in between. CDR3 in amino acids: CASSGLGGANVLTF. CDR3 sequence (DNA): TGCGCCAGCTCAGGACTGGGTGGGGCCAACGTCCTGACTTTC.

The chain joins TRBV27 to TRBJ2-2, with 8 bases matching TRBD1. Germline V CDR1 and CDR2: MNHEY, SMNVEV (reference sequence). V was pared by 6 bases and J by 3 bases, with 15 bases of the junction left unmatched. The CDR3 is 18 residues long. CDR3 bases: TGTGCCAGCAGCAACATCCCTCCGGGACAGGTATACACCGGGGAGCTGTTTTTT. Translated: CASSNIPPGQVYTGELFF.

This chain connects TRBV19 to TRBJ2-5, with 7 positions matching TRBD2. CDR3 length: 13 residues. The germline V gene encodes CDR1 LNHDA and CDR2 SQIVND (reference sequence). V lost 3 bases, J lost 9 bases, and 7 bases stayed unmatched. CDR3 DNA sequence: TGTGCCAGTAGTATGGGGGAGGGTTGGGCCCAGTACTTC. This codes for CASSMGEGWAQYF.

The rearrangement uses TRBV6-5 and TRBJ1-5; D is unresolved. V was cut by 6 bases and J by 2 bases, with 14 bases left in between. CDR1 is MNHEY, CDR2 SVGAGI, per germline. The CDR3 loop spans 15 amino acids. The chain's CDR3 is CASRETDRGNQPQHF. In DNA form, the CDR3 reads TGTGCCAGCAGGGAGACTGATCGCGGCAATCAGCCCCAGCATTTT.

In DNA, the CDR3 is TGCGCCAGCAGCTTGGACGGACTCGGACAGGGTAGTGCCGAGACCCAGTACTTC. Protein sequence: CASSLDGLGQGSAETQYF. The chain links TRBV5-1 to TRBJ2-5; 8 bases are shared with TRBD1. V shed 0 bases, J shed 5 bases, and the junction held 15 bases outside the gene matches. The CDR3 length is 18 residues. Germline V gene data show CDR1 as SGHRS and CDR2 as YFSETQ.

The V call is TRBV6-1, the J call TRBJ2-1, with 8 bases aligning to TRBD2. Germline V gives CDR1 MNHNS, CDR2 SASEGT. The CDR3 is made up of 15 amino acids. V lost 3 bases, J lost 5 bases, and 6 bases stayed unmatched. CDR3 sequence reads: CASSDSGVAHNEQFF. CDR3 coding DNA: TGTGCCAGCAGTGATAGCGGGGTCGCACACAATGAGCAGTTCTTC.

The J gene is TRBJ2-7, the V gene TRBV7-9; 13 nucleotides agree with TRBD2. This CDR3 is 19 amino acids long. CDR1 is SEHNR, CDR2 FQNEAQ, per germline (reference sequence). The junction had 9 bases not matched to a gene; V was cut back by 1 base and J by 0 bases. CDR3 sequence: CASSLDTSGRARGSYEQYF. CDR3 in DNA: TGTGCCAGCAGCTTAGATACTAGCGGGAGGGCCCGAGGCTCCTACGAGCAGTACTTC.

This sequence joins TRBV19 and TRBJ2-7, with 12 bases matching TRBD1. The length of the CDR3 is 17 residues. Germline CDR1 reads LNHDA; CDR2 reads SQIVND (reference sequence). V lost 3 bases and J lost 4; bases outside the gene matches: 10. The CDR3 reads CASSIGLTGQGAYEQYF. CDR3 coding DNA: TGTGCCAGTAGTATCGGCTTGACGGGACAGGGGGCTTACGAGCAGTACTTC.

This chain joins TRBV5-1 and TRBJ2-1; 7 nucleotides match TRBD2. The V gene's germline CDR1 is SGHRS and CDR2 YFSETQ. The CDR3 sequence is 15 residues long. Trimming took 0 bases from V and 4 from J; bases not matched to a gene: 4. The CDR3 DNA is TGCGCCAGCAGCTTGGCCGGGGGGAATTACAATGAGCAGTTCTTC. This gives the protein CASSLAGGNYNEQFF.

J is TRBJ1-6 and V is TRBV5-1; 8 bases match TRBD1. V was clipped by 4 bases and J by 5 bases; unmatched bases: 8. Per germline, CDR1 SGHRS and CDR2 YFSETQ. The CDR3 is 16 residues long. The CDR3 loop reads CASSPTGDANNSPLHF. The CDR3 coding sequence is TGCGCCAGCAGCCCGACAGGGGACGCAAATAATTCACCCCTCCACTTT.

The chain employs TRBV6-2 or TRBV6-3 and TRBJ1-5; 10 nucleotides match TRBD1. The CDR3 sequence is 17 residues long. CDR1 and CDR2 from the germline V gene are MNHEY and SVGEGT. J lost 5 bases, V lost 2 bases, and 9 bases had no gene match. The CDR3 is CASSYTSGQGNYQPQHF. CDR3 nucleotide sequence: TGTGCCAGCAGTTACACCTCGGGACAGGGGAATTATCAGCCCCAGCATTTT.

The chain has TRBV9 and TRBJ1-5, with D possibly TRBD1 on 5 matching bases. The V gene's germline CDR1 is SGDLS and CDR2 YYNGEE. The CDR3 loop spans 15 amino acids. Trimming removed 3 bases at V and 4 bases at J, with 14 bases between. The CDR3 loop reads CASSGSGAGNQPQHF. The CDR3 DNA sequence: TGTGCCAGCAGCGGAAGTGGGGCGGGAAATCAGCCCCAGCATTTT.

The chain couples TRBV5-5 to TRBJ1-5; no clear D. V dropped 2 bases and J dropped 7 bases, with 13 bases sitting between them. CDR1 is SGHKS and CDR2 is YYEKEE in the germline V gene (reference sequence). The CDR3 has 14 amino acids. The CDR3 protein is CASSFPGERQPQHF. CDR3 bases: TGTGCCAGCAGCTTCCCCGGGGAGAGGCAGCCCCAGCATTTT.

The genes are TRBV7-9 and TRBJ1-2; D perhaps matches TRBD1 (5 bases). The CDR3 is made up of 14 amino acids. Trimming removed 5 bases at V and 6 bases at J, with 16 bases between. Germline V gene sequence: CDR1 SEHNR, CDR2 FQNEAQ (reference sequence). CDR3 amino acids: CASSPLQGRHGYTF. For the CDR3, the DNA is TGTGCCAGCAGCCCCCTCCAGGGTCGACATGGCTACACCTTC.

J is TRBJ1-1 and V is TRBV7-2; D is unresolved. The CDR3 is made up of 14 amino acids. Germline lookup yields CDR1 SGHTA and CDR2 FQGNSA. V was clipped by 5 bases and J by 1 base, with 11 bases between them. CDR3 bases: TGTGCCAGCAGCCCGAGACTGACGAACACTGAAGCTTTCTTT. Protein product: CASSPRLTNTEAFF.

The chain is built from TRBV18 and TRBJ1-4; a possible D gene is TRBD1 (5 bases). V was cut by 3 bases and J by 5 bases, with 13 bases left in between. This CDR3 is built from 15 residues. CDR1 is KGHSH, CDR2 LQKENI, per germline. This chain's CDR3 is CASSPTGVRNEKLFF. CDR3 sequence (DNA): TGTGCCAGCTCACCGACGGGGGTCAGGAATGAAAAACTGTTTTTT.

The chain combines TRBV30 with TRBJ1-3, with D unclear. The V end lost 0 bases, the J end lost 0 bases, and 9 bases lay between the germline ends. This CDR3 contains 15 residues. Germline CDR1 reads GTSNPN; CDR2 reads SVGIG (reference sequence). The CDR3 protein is CAWSVLTLSGNTIYF. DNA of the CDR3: TGTGCCTGGAGTGTACTGACTCTCTCTGGAAACACCATATATTTT. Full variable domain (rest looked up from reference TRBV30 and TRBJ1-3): SQTIHQWPATLVQPVGSPLSLECTVEGTSNPNLYWYRQAAGRGLQLLFYSVGIGQISSEVPQNLSASRPQDRQFILSSKKLLLSDSGFYLCAWSVLTLSGNTIYFGEGSWLTVV.

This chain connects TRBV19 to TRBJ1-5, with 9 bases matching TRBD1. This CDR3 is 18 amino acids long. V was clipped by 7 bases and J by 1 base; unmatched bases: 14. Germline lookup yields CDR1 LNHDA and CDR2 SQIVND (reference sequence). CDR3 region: CASTSRGQGGVSNQPQHF. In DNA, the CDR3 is TGTGCCAGTACTTCGCGGGGACAGGGTGGGGTAAGCAATCAGCCCCAGCATTTT.

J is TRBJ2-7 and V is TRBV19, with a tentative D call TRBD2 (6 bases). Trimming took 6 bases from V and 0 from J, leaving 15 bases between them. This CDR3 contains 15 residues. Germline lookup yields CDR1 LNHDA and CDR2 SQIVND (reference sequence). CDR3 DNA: TGTGCCAGTAGCCCGGCGGGGTCGAGCTCCTACGAGCAGTACTTC. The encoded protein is CASSPAGSSSYEQYF. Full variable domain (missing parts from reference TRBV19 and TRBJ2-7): DGGITQSPKYLFRKEGQNVTLSCEQNLNHDAMYWYRQDPGQGLRLIYYSQIVNDFQKGDIAEGYSVSREKKESFPLTVTSAQKNPTAFYLCASSPAGSSSYEQYFGPGTRLTVT.

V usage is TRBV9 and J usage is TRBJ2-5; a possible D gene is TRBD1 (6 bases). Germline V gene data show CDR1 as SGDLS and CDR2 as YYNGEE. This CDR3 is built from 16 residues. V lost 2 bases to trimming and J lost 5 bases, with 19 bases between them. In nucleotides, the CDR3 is TGTGCCAGCAGCGTGAGCTGGGACAACGTTCGGGAGACCCAGTACTTC. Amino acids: CASSVSWDNVRETQYF.

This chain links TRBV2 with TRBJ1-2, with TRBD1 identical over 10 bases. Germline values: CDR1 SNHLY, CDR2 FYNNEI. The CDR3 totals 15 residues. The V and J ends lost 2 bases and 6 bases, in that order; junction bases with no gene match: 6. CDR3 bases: TGTGCCAGCAGTGAATTGGGGACAGGGGTGGATGGCTACACCTTC. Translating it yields CASSELGTGVDGYTF.

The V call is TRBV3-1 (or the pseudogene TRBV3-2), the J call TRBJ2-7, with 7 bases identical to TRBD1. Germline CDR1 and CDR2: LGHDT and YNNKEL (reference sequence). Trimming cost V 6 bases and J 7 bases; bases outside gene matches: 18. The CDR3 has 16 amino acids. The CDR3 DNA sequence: TGTGCCAGCAGACCTTCTACAGGGGTCGTCTCAAGGGAGCAGTACTTC. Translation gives CASRPSTGVVSREQYF.

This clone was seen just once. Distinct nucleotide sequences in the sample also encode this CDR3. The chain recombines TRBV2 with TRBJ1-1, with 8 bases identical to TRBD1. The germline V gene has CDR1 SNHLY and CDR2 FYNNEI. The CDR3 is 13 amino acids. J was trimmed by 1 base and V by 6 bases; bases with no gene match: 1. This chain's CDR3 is CASSGQGNTEAFF. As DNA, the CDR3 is TGTGCCAGCAGCGGACAGGGGAACACTGAAGCTTTCTTT.

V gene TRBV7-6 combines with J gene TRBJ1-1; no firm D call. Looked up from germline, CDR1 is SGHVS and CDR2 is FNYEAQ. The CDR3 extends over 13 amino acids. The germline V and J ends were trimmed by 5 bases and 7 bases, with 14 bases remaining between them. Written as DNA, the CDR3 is TGTGCCAGCAGCCCAGAGGCGGGATTTGAAGCTTTCTTT. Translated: CASSPEAGFEAFF.

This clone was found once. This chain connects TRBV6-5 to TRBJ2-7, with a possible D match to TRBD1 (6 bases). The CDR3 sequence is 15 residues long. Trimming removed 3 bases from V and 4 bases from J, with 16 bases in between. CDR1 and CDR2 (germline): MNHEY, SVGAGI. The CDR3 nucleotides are TGTGCCAGCAGTTATTGGATAGGACAGAGATACGAGCAGTACTTC. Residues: CASSYWIGQRYEQYF.

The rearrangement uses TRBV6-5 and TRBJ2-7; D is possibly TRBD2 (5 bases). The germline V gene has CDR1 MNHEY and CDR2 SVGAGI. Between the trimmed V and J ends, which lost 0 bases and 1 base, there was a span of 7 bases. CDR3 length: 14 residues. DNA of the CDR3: TGTGCCAGCAGTTACTCGAGGGAGTCCTACGAGCAGTACTTC. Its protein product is CASSYSRESYEQYF.

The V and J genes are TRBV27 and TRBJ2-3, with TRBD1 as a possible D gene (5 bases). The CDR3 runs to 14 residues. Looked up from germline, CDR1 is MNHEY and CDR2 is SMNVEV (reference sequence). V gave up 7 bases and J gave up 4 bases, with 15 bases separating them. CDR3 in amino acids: CASNRGGLPDTQYF. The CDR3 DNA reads TGTGCCAGCAATAGGGGCGGCCTCCCAGATACGCAGTATTTT.

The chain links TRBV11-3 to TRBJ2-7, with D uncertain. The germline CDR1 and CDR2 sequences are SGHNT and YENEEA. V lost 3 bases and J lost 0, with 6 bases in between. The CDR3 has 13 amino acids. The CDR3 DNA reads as TGTGCCAGCAGCTTCTCGGGCTCCTACGAGCAGTACTTC. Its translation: CASSFSGSYEQYF.

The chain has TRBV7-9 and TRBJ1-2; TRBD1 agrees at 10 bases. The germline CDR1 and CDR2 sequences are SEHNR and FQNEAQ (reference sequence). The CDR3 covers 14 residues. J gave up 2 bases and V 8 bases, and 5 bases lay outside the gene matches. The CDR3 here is CASSGTGANYGYTF. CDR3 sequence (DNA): TGTGCCAGCTCGGGGACAGGGGCGAACTATGGCTACACCTTC.

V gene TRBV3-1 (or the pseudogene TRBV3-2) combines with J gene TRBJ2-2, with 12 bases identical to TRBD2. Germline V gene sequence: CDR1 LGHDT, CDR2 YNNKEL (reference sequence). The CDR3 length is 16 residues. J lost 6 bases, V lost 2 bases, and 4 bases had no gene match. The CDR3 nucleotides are TGTGCCAGCAGCCAATCGGCTAGCGGGGGGGCCGGGGAGCTGTTTTTT. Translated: CASSQSASGGAGELFF.